This entry describes one TCR beta chain. Antigen: not known. Other DNA sequences in this sample translate to the same CDR3. V lost 5 bases and J lost 8; bases outside the gene matches: 7. Germline V gives CDR1 SGHTA, CDR2 FQGNSA. The CDR3 extends over 14 amino acids. This record belongs to a study of shared clonotypes between healthy human individuals. About the research overall: The donor pool was made up of two women and three men aged 18 to 49. Study-wide results and caveats: Generally, naive subsets (rather than memory subsets) showed larger estimated richness. When naive CD4 clonotypes were compared across a few donors, approximately 5% were shared.

Donors, without exception, were Caucasian adults residing in Nashville, Tennessee. TCRdb keeps only in-frame clones here, not all; method: immunoSEQ multiplex PCR. The sample consists of roughly 1,100,000 clones, about 74% of them appearing once. Sequencing was carried out using memory CD4+ T cells sorted from blood. Subset specified: CD45RA-negative fraction. V gene TRBV7-2 combines with J gene TRBJ1-2, with 11 bases matching TRBD1. This TCR was sampled from a man between 18 and 29 years old in good health. This CDR3 is CASSPGQGGYGYTF. In nucleotides, the CDR3 is TGTGCCAGCAGCCCGGGACAGGGGGGATACGGCTACACCTTC. Complete variable domain (other parts from reference TRBV7-2 and TRBJ1-2): GAGVSQSPSNKVTEKGKDVELRCDPISGHTALYWYRQSLGQGLEFLIYFQGNSAPDKSGLPSDRFSAERTGGSVSTLTIQRTQQEDSAVYLCASSPGQGGYGYTFGSGTRLTVV.